The 15 T cell receptor beta chains listed next were all sequenced from one sample in a study of beta chain features in type 1 diabetes. Study results and limitations: Among patients with Type 1 diabetes, TCRB CDR3s were moderately but significantly shorter in every one of the four CD4+ subsets.

Investigators reverse transcribed all isolated RNA, so they sequenced expressed TCRB transcripts. Clones were read by immunoSEQ multiplex PCR, and TCRdb kept only the in-frame ones, dropping some. The sample has roughly 700,000 clones, roughly 12% seen once. No antigen is known for these receptors. The sequenced material came from naive CD4+ T cells from blood. The receptors derive from a man between 18 and 29 years old with type 1 diabetes.

This clone occurred a few times. The rearrangement uses TRBV4-1 and TRBJ1-6; D perhaps matches TRBD1 (6 bases). Germline values: CDR1 MGHRA, CDR2 YSYEKL. Deletions cut 0 bases from V and 9 bases from J, with 18 bases between. The CDR3 covers 17 residues. The CDR3 loop is CASSQESTFRGGSPLHF. In DNA, the CDR3 is TGCGCCAGCAGCCAAGAAAGCACCTTTAGAGGGGGTTCACCCCTCCACTTT.

V is TRBV7-3 and J is TRBJ2-6, with 10 bases lining up with TRBD1. Losses at the gene ends were 6 bases for V and 1 base for J; bases not matched to a gene: 6. The CDR3 is 17 residues long. CDR1 SGHTA and CDR2 FQGTGA come from the germline V gene. The CDR3 sequence: CASSLGQGISGANVLTF. The CDR3 DNA reads TGTGCCAGCAGTTTGGGACAGGGGATTTCTGGGGCCAACGTCCTGACTTTC.

V usage is TRBV7-9 and J usage is TRBJ2-1, with 10 nucleotides matching TRBD2. The V and J ends lost 5 bases and 4 bases, in that order; junction bases with no gene match: 5. The CDR3 is 15 residues long. CDR1 and CDR2 (germline): SEHNR, FQNEAQ (reference sequence). CDR3 amino acids: CASSRSGGTYNEQFF. CDR3 sequence (DNA): TGTGCCAGCAGCCGTAGCGGGGGGACTTACAATGAGCAGTTCTTC.

The chain recombines TRBV25-1 with TRBJ1-1, with D maybe TRBD1 (5 bases). The V end lost 3 bases, the J end lost 4 bases, and 15 bases lay between the germline ends. CDR3 size: 15 residues. Germline CDR1 reads MGHDK; CDR2 reads SYGVNS. The DNA of the CDR3 is TGTGCCAGCAGTGATGCGAGGGGTAAGGGCACTGAAGCTTTCTTT. Protein product: CASSDARGKGTEAFF.

This chain uses TRBV4-1 with TRBJ2-6, with D uncertain. Germline V lookup: CDR1 MGHRA, CDR2 YSYEKL. The V end was cut by 4 bases, the J end by 0 bases, with 10 bases between. The CDR3 is 16 amino acids. CDR3: CASSPAENSGANVLTF. The CDR3 bases are TGCGCCAGCAGCCCCGCGGAAAACTCTGGGGCCAACGTCCTGACTTTC.

This clone turned up a few times. In nucleotides, the CDR3 is TGTGCCTGGAGTGCCCCGGGACCCTTGGGGACTGAAGCTTTCTTT. The encoded protein is CAWSAPGPLGTEAFF. The chain employs TRBV30 and TRBJ1-1, with D perhaps TRBD1 (5 bases). Deletions cut 1 base from V and 5 bases from J, with 17 bases between. This CDR3 region has 15 residues. Germline CDR1 GTSNPN, CDR2 SVGIG (reference sequence).

This clone was picked up many times. At the DNA level, this CDR3 is encoded by other sequences in the same sample as well. CDR3 protein: CASSRYEQYF. The CDR3 region has the DNA TGTGCCAGCAGTCGCTACGAGCAGTACTTC. The V gene is TRBV28, the J gene TRBJ2-7; D unclear. Germline V gives CDR1 MDHEN, CDR2 SYDVKM. Trimming removed 5 bases from V and 3 bases from J, with 2 bases in between. This CDR3 spans 10 amino acids.

The chain joins TRBV7-9 to TRBJ1-1; D not resolved. The CDR3 is 14 residues long. The V gene lost 1 base and the J gene lost 2 bases, with 8 bases spanning the gap. From germline, CDR1 is SEHNR and CDR2 FQNEAQ (reference sequence). CDR3 in amino acids: CASSLGMVNTEAFF. The CDR3 nucleotides read TGTGCCAGCAGCTTAGGTATGGTCAACACTGAAGCTTTCTTT.

The J gene is TRBJ1-5, the V gene TRBV18; a possible D gene is TRBD1 (5 bases). CDR1 and CDR2 from the germline V gene are KGHSH and LQKENI. The V end lost 4 bases, the J end lost 1 base, and 5 bases lay between the germline ends. The CDR3 is 13 residues long. CDR3 nucleotides: TGTGCCAGCTCACAGGGGAGCAATCAGCCCCAGCATTTT. This gives the protein CASSQGSNQPQHF.

The chain recombines TRBV6-1 with TRBJ1-4; D unresolved. Trimming took off 1 base at V and 3 bases at J, with 15 bases between the two ends. The CDR3 runs 17 residues. The germline gives CDR1 MNHNS, CDR2 SASEGT. CDR3 loop: CASSEVEGTGANEKLFF. The CDR3 DNA reads as TGTGCCAGCAGTGAAGTGGAGGGAACTGGGGCTAATGAAAAACTGTTTTTT.

V is TRBV30 and J is TRBJ1-5; D gene uncertain. The CDR3 runs to 15 residues. V was cut by 0 bases and J by 2 bases, with 11 bases left in between. The germline CDR1 and CDR2 sequences are GTSNPN and SVGIG (reference sequence). The CDR3: CAWSVILGGNQPQHF. The CDR3 coding sequence is TGTGCCTGGAGTGTAATCCTCGGGGGCAATCAGCCCCAGCATTTT.

This clone was detected only a few times. The rearrangement uses TRBV5-1 and TRBJ2-6; tentative D call: TRBD1 (6 bases). From germline, CDR1 is SGHRS and CDR2 YFSETQ. This CDR3 has 20 amino acids. Between the trimmed V and J ends, which lost 5 bases and 6 bases, there was a span of 30 bases. The CDR3 protein is CASRKDSEVGWSLSANVLTF. CDR3 coding DNA: TGCGCCAGCAGAAAGGACAGTGAAGTGGGGTGGTCCCTCTCGGCCAACGTCCTGACTTTC.

With regard to this clone: The sample holds other DNA sequences that translate to the same CDR3. V is TRBV6-1 and J is TRBJ1-1; D gene unclear. The CDR3 extends over 12 amino acids. Germline CDR1 and CDR2: MNHNS and SASEGT. Between the trimmed V and J ends, which lost 2 bases and 2 bases, there was a span of 3 bases. The CDR3 loop is CASSELNTEAFF. The CDR3 DNA reads TGTGCCAGCAGTGAACTTAACACTGAAGCTTTCTTT.

The genes are TRBV28 and TRBJ1-1, with D possibly matching TRBD1 (6 bases). Germline-derived CDR1 and CDR2 are MDHEN and SYDVKM. The CDR3 is 14 amino acids. Deletions cut 11 bases from V and 0 bases from J, with 16 bases between. CDR3 residues: CAGGTNRLNTEAFF. The CDR3 nucleotides are TGTGCCGGAGGGACAAATAGATTGAACACTGAAGCTTTCTTT. The full variable domain, in which reference TRBV28 and TRBJ1-1 provide the parts outside the CDR3, is DVKVTQSSRYLVKRTGEKVFLECVQDMDHENMFWYRQDPGLGLRLIYFSYDVKMKEKGDIPEGYSVSREKKERFSLILESASTNQTSMYLCAGGTNRLNTEAFFGQGTRLTVV.

Comments on this clone: A much larger clonotype is one base distant, so this may be a read error. V gene TRBV5-8 combines with J gene TRBJ2-6, with no clear D. V was shortened by 3 bases and J by 2 bases, with 0 bases between the two germline ends. Germline V CDR1 and CDR2: SGHTS, YDEGEE. This CDR3 has 12 amino acids. The chain's CDR3 is CASSSGANVLTF. CDR3 DNA sequence: TGTGCCAGCAGCTCTGGGGCCAACGTCCTGACTTTC.